A selection of T cell receptor beta chains follows, all from one sample in a study of blood T cells in healthy people across ages. TCRdb re-called the 5' RACE reads with MiXCR, one entry per CDR3 protein. The data show around 1,700,000 distinct CDR3 sequences, 28% seen once. The sample taken for sequencing was blood. These receptors were taken from a woman aged 30 to 39 in good health. CDR3s include the opening cysteine and the closing phenylalanine or tryptophan. The order of the fields is V gene, J gene, clone size, D gene, CDR3 DNA, CDR3 protein. D genes are given only for firm matches. A clone size is listed for some rows: how often the clone was seen (once, few, many), or a class if it is expanded.

v_call: TRBV2; j_call: TRBJ2-5; clone_size: many; d_call: .; cdr3_nt: TGTGCCAGCAGTGAATCGCAGTACCAAGAGACCCAGTACTTC; cdr3_aa: CASSESQYQETQYF
v_call: TRBV20-1; j_call: TRBJ1-2; clone_size: few; d_call: .; cdr3_nt: TGCAGTGCTAGAGATCGCCGGGCCTATGGCTACACCTTC; cdr3_aa: CSARDRRAYGYTF
v_call: TRBV12-3/TRBV12-4; j_call: TRBJ2-4; clone_size: .; d_call: .; cdr3_nt: TGTGCCAGCAGTTTAACAGTAGATGATTTTTTAGCCAAAAACATTCAGTACTTC; cdr3_aa: CASSLTVDDFLAKNIQYF
v_call: TRBV27; j_call: TRBJ2-7; clone_size: .; d_call: .; cdr3_nt: TGTGCCAGCAGTTTAGAGGCCGGATTCGCCCCCTACGAGCAGTACTTC; cdr3_aa: CASSLEAGFAPYEQYF
v_call: TRBV29-1; j_call: TRBJ2-1; clone_size: .; d_call: .; cdr3_nt: TGCAGCGTTGCGGCAGGGGGGCGGAATAAGCAGTTCTTC; cdr3_aa: CSVAAGGRNKQFF
v_call: TRBV7-6; j_call: TRBJ2-7; clone_size: few; d_call: .; cdr3_nt: TGTGCCAGCAGCCCAACGACTAGTAGAGGGCGCGAGCAGTACTTC; cdr3_aa: CASSPTTSRGREQYF
v_call: TRBV7-9; j_call: TRBJ2-7; clone_size: many; d_call: .; cdr3_nt: TGTGCCAGCACCAAAGGGGCGGCTAGTTCCGACGAGCAGTACTTC; cdr3_aa: CASTKGAASSDEQYF
v_call: TRBV28; j_call: TRBJ2-4; clone_size: .; d_call: .; cdr3_nt: TGTGCCAGCAGTCCCAGGGTAAACACCGGGGAGCTGTACTTC; cdr3_aa: CASSPRVNTGELYF
v_call: TRBV18; j_call: TRBJ2-5; clone_size: .; d_call: .; cdr3_nt: TGTGCCAGCTCACCACCCTGGTCACGGGGAGAGACCCAGTACTTC; cdr3_aa: CASSPPWSRGETQYF
v_call: TRBV27; j_call: TRBJ2-1; clone_size: .; d_call: .; cdr3_nt: TGTGCCAGCAGTTGGACGGGGAACAATGAGCAGTTCTTC; cdr3_aa: CASSWTGNNEQFF
v_call: TRBV6-1; j_call: TRBJ2-5; clone_size: many; d_call: .; cdr3_nt: TGTGCCAGCAGTCTCGGACCGACGCCGGGAATACAAGAGACCCAGTACTTC; cdr3_aa: CASSLGPTPGIQETQYF
v_call: TRBV7-2; j_call: TRBJ2-7; clone_size: few; d_call: .; cdr3_nt: TGTGCCAGCAGCTCCCTTGGACGGCTGGAGCAGTACTTC; cdr3_aa: CASSSLGRLEQYF
v_call: TRBV7-6; j_call: TRBJ2-7; clone_size: many; d_call: .; cdr3_nt: TGTGCCAGCAGCTTAGCCCCGGGTCTGGGGTCGGGTCAGTACTTC; cdr3_aa: CASSLAPGLGSGQYF
v_call: TRBV4-1; j_call: TRBJ1-6; clone_size: .; d_call: .; cdr3_nt: TGCGCCAGCAGCCAAGAATTGGCAGGGGTGTCACCCCTCCACTTT; cdr3_aa: CASSQELAGVSPLHF
v_call: TRBV20-1; j_call: TRBJ2-5; clone_size: many; d_call: TRBD1; cdr3_nt: TGCAGTGCATCCGGGACAGGGTTTGGAGAGACCCAGTACTTC; cdr3_aa: CSASGTGFGETQYF
v_call: TRBV7-6; j_call: TRBJ2-3; clone_size: few; d_call: .; cdr3_nt: TGTGCCAGCAGCTTAGCCACAAGCGGACGCGACACAGATACGCAGTATTTT; cdr3_aa: CASSLATSGRDTDTQYF
v_call: TRBV10-3; j_call: TRBJ1-5; clone_size: once; d_call: .; cdr3_nt: TGTGCCACCGGAGGCCATAGCAATCAGCCCCAGCATTTT; cdr3_aa: CATGGHSNQPQHF
v_call: TRBV20-1; j_call: TRBJ2-3; clone_size: few; d_call: .; cdr3_nt: TGCAGTGCTAGATCGGGCCAGCAACTTACAGATACGCAGTATTTT; cdr3_aa: CSARSGQQLTDTQYF
v_call: TRBV7-2; j_call: TRBJ2-5; clone_size: many; d_call: TRBD2; cdr3_nt: TGCGCCAGCAGCTTGACTAGCGGGAGCCAAGAGACCCAGTACTTC; cdr3_aa: CASSLTSGSQETQYF
v_call: TRBV6-5; j_call: TRBJ1-2; clone_size: .; d_call: .; cdr3_nt: TGTGCCAGCAGTTACAGAACAGGGTCCCACTATGGCTACACCTTC; cdr3_aa: CASSYRTGSHYGYTF
v_call: TRBV27; j_call: TRBJ2-1; clone_size: .; d_call: .; cdr3_nt: TGTGCCAGCAGCTTATACTCGGGAGGGACAGGGCTCGGTGAGCAGTTCTTC; cdr3_aa: CASSLYSGGTGLGEQFF
v_call: TRBV6-1; j_call: TRBJ1-5; clone_size: .; d_call: .; cdr3_nt: TGTGCCGGCAGTCAACCTGGGGGACCGCAACAGCCCCAGCATTTT; cdr3_aa: CAGSQPGGPQQPQHF
v_call: TRBV12-3/TRBV12-4; j_call: TRBJ2-3; clone_size: few; d_call: TRBD2; cdr3_nt: TGTGCCAGCAGATCTACTAGCGGAAACACAGATACGCAGTATTTT; cdr3_aa: CASRSTSGNTDTQYF
v_call: TRBV3-1; j_call: TRBJ2-1; clone_size: few; d_call: .; cdr3_nt: TGTGCCAGCAGCCAAGTTCCCCCGGGACAAGGAGGCGATGAGCAGTTCTTC; cdr3_aa: CASSQVPPGQGGDEQFF
v_call: TRBV2; j_call: TRBJ2-7; clone_size: few; d_call: TRBD2; cdr3_nt: TGTGCCAGCATTCCGGGACTAGCGGGGGAGCAGTACTTC; cdr3_aa: CASIPGLAGEQYF
v_call: TRBV27; j_call: TRBJ2-7; clone_size: many; d_call: .; cdr3_nt: TGTGCCAGCAGCTCCGGACGGACCTACGAGCAGTACTTC; cdr3_aa: CASSSGRTYEQYF
v_call: TRBV6-5; j_call: TRBJ1-4; clone_size: .; d_call: TRBD1; cdr3_nt: TGTGCCAGCAGTCAGGGGGGGACAGGAACGCAGAAACTGTTTTTT; cdr3_aa: CASSQGGTGTQKLFF
v_call: TRBV11-2; j_call: TRBJ2-1; clone_size: .; d_call: TRBD2; cdr3_nt: TGTGCCAGCAGCTCAAAAGCGCTAGCGGGGAGAGGTAATGAGCAGTTCTTC; cdr3_aa: CASSSKALAGRGNEQFF
v_call: TRBV24-1; j_call: TRBJ2-7; clone_size: .; d_call: TRBD2; cdr3_nt: TGTGCCACCAGTATTGGGGGTAGGGGACTAGTCTACAATGAGCAGTACTTC; cdr3_aa: CATSIGGRGLVYNEQYF
v_call: TRBV10-3; j_call: TRBJ1-3; clone_size: few; d_call: .; cdr3_nt: TGTGCCATCAGTGAAGAGCGGGACACCATATATTTT; cdr3_aa: CAISEERDTIYF
v_call: TRBV11-2; j_call: TRBJ2-3; clone_size: few; d_call: TRBD2; cdr3_nt: TGTGTCAGCAGCTTAGGTCGAGCGGGGGGTGCAGATACGCAGTATTTT; cdr3_aa: CVSSLGRAGGADTQYF
v_call: TRBV9; j_call: TRBJ1-6; clone_size: .; d_call: .; cdr3_nt: TGTGCCGGCAGCGTAGCCTCAGGGAGAGTCTATAATTCACCCCTCCACTTT; cdr3_aa: CAGSVASGRVYNSPLHF
v_call: TRBV5-4; j_call: TRBJ1-1; clone_size: .; d_call: .; cdr3_nt: TGTGCCAGCAGCCCGGACTCCGGGACGGGGGGCACTGAAGCTTTCTTT; cdr3_aa: CASSPDSGTGGTEAFF